A selection of T cell receptor beta chains follows, all from one sample in a study of human T cells and chemical hapten exposure. Using its own MiXCR run on the reads, TCRdb lists one record per CDR3 protein. The sample includes 120,000 or so distinct CDR3 sequences, about 7.7% seen only once; the top ten take approximately 1.5%. Sequencing was performed on whole blood. Receptor source: a human donor in good health. Some clones in this sample may be carry-over from other donors' samples. The CDR3 runs from the conserved cysteine through the conserved F or W. Fields, in order: J gene, D gene, V gene, clone size, CDR3 DNA, CDR3 protein. D genes are given only for firm matches. Size is omitted from some rows. Given values are once, few, many or a class for expanded clones.

J: TRBJ2-5
D: TRBD2
V: TRBV5-4
size: .
DNA: TGTGCCAGCAGCCCGGGAGGGGGGCGAGCCCGCATCGAGACCCAGTACTTC
CDR3: CASSPGGGRARIETQYF

J: TRBJ1-2
D: TRBD1
V: TRBV27
size: .
DNA: TGTGCCAGCAGCCGCACAGGGGTTGGTAACTATGGCTACACCTTC
CDR3: CASSRTGVGNYGYTF

J: TRBJ2-5
D: TRBD2
V: TRBV28
size: .
DNA: TGTGCCAGCAGTTTTTCGGATAGCGGGAGCCGGGGGGAGACCCAGTACTTC
CDR3: CASSFSDSGSRGETQYF

J: TRBJ1-2
D: TRBD1
V: TRBV19
size: few
DNA: TGTGCCAGTAGCACACCGCCGGGCAGGGGGGATGGCTACACCTTC
CDR3: CASSTPPGRGDGYTF

J: TRBJ2-7
D: TRBD2
V: TRBV27
size: .
DNA: TGTGCCAGCAGTTTCACCTTAGCGGGACCTTTAGTCGGGCAGTACTTC
CDR3: CASSFTLAGPLVGQYF

J: TRBJ1-1
D: TRBD1
V: TRBV7-3
size: many
DNA: TGTGCCAGCAGCCCCGGACAGGGATACACTGAAGCTTTCTTT
CDR3: CASSPGQGYTEAFF

J: TRBJ2-7
D: TRBD1
V: TRBV29-1
size: many
DNA: TGCAGCGTGAGGGACAGTTACTACGAGCAGTACTTC
CDR3: CSVRDSYYEQYF

J: TRBJ1-3
D: TRBD1
V: TRBV20-1
size: many
DNA: TGCAGTGCCTCGGACAGGGGGCAGGGAAACACCATATATTTT
CDR3: CSASDRGQGNTIYF

J: TRBJ1-6
D: .
V: TRBV20-1
size: many
DNA: TGCAGTGCTAGGTCACCGGGGGGTCGTTCACCCCTCCACTTT
CDR3: CSARSPGGRSPLHF

J: TRBJ1-5
D: .
V: TRBV11-2
size: few
DNA: TGTGCCAGCAGCCAGGGTTATAGCAATCAGCCCCAGCATTTT
CDR3: CASSQGYSNQPQHF

J: TRBJ1-5
D: .
V: TRBV7-9
size: many
DNA: TGTGCCAGCAGCAGATCTGGGAGCAATCAGCCCCAGCATTTT
CDR3: CASSRSGSNQPQHF

J: TRBJ2-5
D: TRBD1
V: TRBV5-1
size: few
DNA: TGCGCCAGCAGCTTTATATTAGGACAGGGGGCGCGAGAGACCCAGTACTTC
CDR3: CASSFILGQGARETQYF

J: TRBJ2-5
D: .
V: TRBV12-3/TRBV12-4
size: few
DNA: TGTGCCAGCAGTTTAGGTAGCAGAGAGACCCAGTACTTC
CDR3: CASSLGSRETQYF

J: TRBJ2-7
D: TRBD2
V: TRBV19
size: many
DNA: TGTGCCAGTAAAGCACTAGCGGGAGGCTCTCCTACCGAGCAGTACTTC
CDR3: CASKALAGGSPTEQYF

J: TRBJ2-1
D: TRBD1
V: TRBV18
size: .
DNA: TGTGCCAGCTTGCCGGGACAGGGGGACAATGAGCAGTTCTTC
CDR3: CASLPGQGDNEQFF

J: TRBJ2-3
D: .
V: TRBV6-6
size: many
DNA: TGTGCCAGCAGTTATTCCCCTAGCGGCACAGATACGCAGTATTTT
CDR3: CASSYSPSGTDTQYF

J: TRBJ2-7
D: TRBD1
V: TRBV7-2
size: .
DNA: TGTGCCAGCGGCGAGGGGGCAGGGGTCTACGAGCAGTACTTC
CDR3: CASGEGAGVYEQYF

J: TRBJ2-1
D: TRBD2
V: TRBV10-2
size: many
DNA: TGCGCCAGCAGCGTTGGGACTAGCTCCCCGCTCTTTTACAATGAGCAGTTCTTC
CDR3: CASSVGTSSPLFYNEQFF

J: TRBJ2-1
D: .
V: TRBV29-1
size: many
DNA: TGCAGCGCTGGGTCGGAGGGGTTCTTC
CDR3: CSAGSEGFF

J: TRBJ1-1
D: TRBD1
V: TRBV2
size: many
DNA: TGTGCCAGCAGTGTGGGACAGCCCTCCACTGAAGCTTTCTTT
CDR3: CASSVGQPSTEAFF

J: TRBJ1-5
D: .
V: TRBV27
size: many
DNA: TGTGCCAGCAGCCAAAGACATAGCCCAGAGCCCCAGCATTTT
CDR3: CASSQRHSPEPQHF

J: TRBJ2-1
D: .
V: TRBV5-8
size: .
DNA: TGTGCCAGCAGCTTGGAGGGAGGAAGGGGGCTCTCCTACAATGAGCAGTTCTTC
CDR3: CASSLEGGRGLSYNEQFF

J: TRBJ2-1
D: TRBD2
V: TRBV6-5
size: .
DNA: TGTGCCAGCAGACACAGTGGAGCGGGAGTATACAATGAGCAGTTCTTC
CDR3: CASRHSGAGVYNEQFF

J: TRBJ2-7
D: TRBD2
V: TRBV23-1
size: few
DNA: TGCGCCAGCAGTCAATCTCGGGGGCTTAGACTAGCGGGAGAAATTTCCTACGAGCAGTACTTC
CDR3: CASSQSRGLRLAGEISYEQYF

J: TRBJ2-3
D: .
V: TRBV10-3
size: few
DNA: TGTGCCATCAGTGGGGGGGCGGGGGACGGAAACACAGATACGCAGTATTTT
CDR3: CAISGGAGDGNTDTQYF

J: TRBJ2-1
D: .
V: TRBV6-2/TRBV6-3
size: few
DNA: TGTGCCAGCAGTTACTCGGTTGGGGAGGTAGTACACAATGAGCAGTTCTTC
CDR3: CASSYSVGEVVHNEQFF

J: TRBJ2-1
D: .
V: TRBV19
size: .
DNA: TGTGCCAGTAGCCGGATTTTGACTCGCTCCTACAATGAGCAGTTCTTC
CDR3: CASSRILTRSYNEQFF

J: TRBJ2-1
D: TRBD1
V: TRBV7-3
size: few
DNA: TGTGCCAGCAGCTGGGGGACAGGGGGGTATGAGCAGTTCTTC
CDR3: CASSWGTGGYEQFF

J: TRBJ2-5
D: TRBD2
V: TRBV20-1
size: .
DNA: TGCAGTGCTAGAGATGCAGCGGGGAGACAAGAGACCCAGTACTTC
CDR3: CSARDAAGRQETQYF

J: TRBJ2-7
D: .
V: TRBV12-3/TRBV12-4
size: many
DNA: TGTGCCAGCAGCCGACTCATCGGATCCTACGAGCAGTACTTC
CDR3: CASSRLIGSYEQYF

J: TRBJ2-3
D: TRBD2
V: TRBV4-2
size: .
DNA: TGTGCCAGCAGCCCACTAGCGGGGAACACAGATACGCAGTATTTT
CDR3: CASSPLAGNTDTQYF

J: TRBJ1-5
D: TRBD1
V: TRBV19
size: many
DNA: TGTGCCAGTAGTAAGAGACAGGGGGTGGCTCAGCCCCAGCATTTT
CDR3: CASSKRQGVAQPQHF

J: TRBJ2-3
D: TRBD1
V: TRBV20-1
size: .
DNA: TGCAGTGCTAGAGTTACAGGGGAGCTCGATACGCAGTATTTT
CDR3: CSARVTGELDTQYF

J: TRBJ2-7
D: TRBD2
V: TRBV5-4
size: few
DNA: TGTGCCAGCAGCTTGTACGCGGGAGGGCCGAGCTCCTACGAGCAGTACTTC
CDR3: CASSLYAGGPSSYEQYF

J: TRBJ2-2
D: TRBD2
V: TRBV12-3/TRBV12-4
size: .
DNA: TGTGCCAGCAGTTCCCCTAGCGGGGGTCTCGGTCCGAGACCCGGGGAGCTGTTTTTT
CDR3: CASSSPSGGLGPRPGELFF

J: TRBJ2-7
D: .
V: TRBV27
size: many
DNA: TGTGCCAGCAGTTTTCGGCAGGGAGGCCACGAGCAGTACTTC
CDR3: CASSFRQGGHEQYF

J: TRBJ1-5
D: .
V: TRBV5-1
size: few
DNA: TGCGCCAGCAGCTTGAATCCGGATAATCAGCCCCAGCATTTT
CDR3: CASSLNPDNQPQHF

J: TRBJ1-3
D: TRBD1
V: TRBV29-1
size: many
DNA: TGCAGCGCGTCTCCCGACAGGGGAGGAAACACCATATATTTT
CDR3: CSASPDRGGNTIYF

J: TRBJ2-4
D: .
V: TRBV7-9
size: few
DNA: TGTGCCAGCAGTCCTGGACAGGCCAAAAACATTCAGTACTTC
CDR3: CASSPGQAKNIQYF

J: TRBJ2-1
D: TRBD2
V: TRBV7-3
size: .
DNA: TGTGCCAGCAGCTTAATGGGGGGGAGCTCCTACAATGAGCAGTTCTTC
CDR3: CASSLMGGSSYNEQFF

J: TRBJ2-7
D: .
V: TRBV28
size: .
DNA: TGTGCCAGCAGCTCAGACAGGCGACGGACCTACGAGCAGTACTTC
CDR3: CASSSDRRRTYEQYF

J: TRBJ1-2
D: TRBD1
V: TRBV2
size: .
DNA: TGTGCCAGGGGGAGTAACAGGGGGCGTCCTCATGGCTACACCTTC
CDR3: CARGSNRGRPHGYTF

J: TRBJ1-4
D: TRBD1
V: TRBV5-1
size: .
DNA: TGCGCCAGCAGCTTGCCGGGACAGGGCCGGAGTGGGAATGAAAAACTGTTTTTT
CDR3: CASSLPGQGRSGNEKLFF

J: TRBJ2-3
D: TRBD2
V: TRBV7-2
size: .
DNA: TGTGCCAGCAGCCTAGCGGGCCTCACAGATACGCAGTATTTT
CDR3: CASSLAGLTDTQYF

J: TRBJ2-4
D: TRBD2
V: TRBV27
size: .
DNA: TGTGCCAGCAGTTTGGGACTAGCGGGGGGTAACATTCAGTACTTC
CDR3: CASSLGLAGGNIQYF

J: TRBJ2-7
D: .
V: TRBV27
size: few
DNA: TGTGCCAGCAGTAACCGGGAAACACGCTACGAGCAGTACTTC
CDR3: CASSNRETRYEQYF

J: TRBJ2-5
D: TRBD2
V: TRBV7-3
size: many
DNA: TGTGCCAGCAGCTTACATGTACTAGCGGGACAAGAGACCCAGTACTTC
CDR3: CASSLHVLAGQETQYF

J: TRBJ2-5
D: TRBD1
V: TRBV10-3
size: few
DNA: TGTGCCACCCGGACAGGGGCGGGAGAGACCCAGTACTTC
CDR3: CATRTGAGETQYF

J: TRBJ1-6
D: TRBD1
V: TRBV27
size: .
DNA: TGTGCCAGCAGTTCGCCTCTCCGGGACAGGGATTCACCCCTCCACTTT
CDR3: CASSSPLRDRDSPLHF

J: TRBJ2-1
D: .
V: TRBV3-1
size: many
DNA: TGTGCCAGCAGCCAAGATCAGGGTTTCGATGAGCAGTTCTTC
CDR3: CASSQDQGFDEQFF

J: TRBJ2-5
D: .
V: TRBV30
size: .
DNA: TGTGCCTGGAGAGACTGGAAAGAGACCCAGTACTTC
CDR3: CAWRDWKETQYF

J: TRBJ2-7
D: TRBD2
V: TRBV5-1
size: few
DNA: TGCGCCAGCAGCCCAGGACTAGCGGGGGCGAGCTCCTACGAGCAGTACTTC
CDR3: CASSPGLAGASSYEQYF

J: TRBJ2-3
D: TRBD2
V: TRBV5-1
size: .
DNA: TGCGCCAGCAGCCCCAGACTAGCGGGATCCCTACAGGGAGATACGCAGTATTTT
CDR3: CASSPRLAGSLQGDTQYF

J: TRBJ1-1
D: .
V: TRBV11-2
size: many
DNA: TGTGCCAGCAGCTTAAGGACGTTGGACACTGAAGCTTTCTTT
CDR3: CASSLRTLDTEAFF

J: TRBJ1-2
D: TRBD1
V: TRBV19
size: .
DNA: TGTGCCAGTACCTGGGACAGCTATGGCTACACCTTC
CDR3: CASTWDSYGYTF

J: TRBJ1-1
D: TRBD1
V: TRBV6-5
size: few
DNA: TGTGCCAGCACCTTCGGACAGGGCGAAACTGAAGCTTTCTTT
CDR3: CASTFGQGETEAFF

J: TRBJ2-7
D: .
V: TRBV4-3
size: .
DNA: TGCGCCAGCAGCCAGCTCACAGGGAACGAGCAGTACTTC
CDR3: CASSQLTGNEQYF

J: TRBJ2-7
D: .
V: TRBV7-2
size: few
DNA: TGTGCCAGCAGCTTAGGTCTAACTCCTCCCTCCCTTTACGAGCAGTACTTC
CDR3: CASSLGLTPPSLYEQYF

J: TRBJ1-1
D: .
V: TRBV5-8
size: .
DNA: TGTGCCAGCAGCCATGACAGGAACACTGAAGCTTTCTTT
CDR3: CASSHDRNTEAFF

J: TRBJ2-3
D: .
V: TRBV5-1
size: many
DNA: TGCGCCAGCAGCCCCCAAGGGACCTTCAAAGATACGCAGTATTTT
CDR3: CASSPQGTFKDTQYF